Below are 17 T cell receptor beta chains sequenced from a single sample in a study of neoadjuvant nivolumab and ipilimumab in lung cancer. Repertoires were generated with immunoSEQ multiplex PCR, while TCRdb's copy carries only in-frame clones and drops some. The sample shows fewer than 2,500 clones, roughly 84% of them seen only once. Sequencing was performed on adjacent normal lung tissue, taken after neoadjuvant nivolumab, alone or with ipilimumab, at or shortly before surgery. Receptors originate from an adult with non-small cell lung cancer.

This clone was detected only a few times. This chain links TRBV11-2 with TRBJ2-5, with D perhaps TRBD1 (5 bases). CDR1 SGHAT and CDR2 FQNNGV come from the germline V gene. The CDR3 runs 15 residues. V was pared by 1 base and J by 4 bases, with 13 bases between. The CDR3 bases are TGTGCCAGCAGCTTAGTCTTTGCAGGGCTAGAGACCCAGTACTTC. Translating it yields CASSLVFAGLETQYF.

The chain recombines TRBV18 with TRBJ2-7; the match to TRBD2 covers 9 bases. The CDR3 extends over 16 amino acids. Germline values: CDR1 KGHSH, CDR2 LQKENI. V lost 6 bases and J lost 4; bases outside the gene matches: 13. The DNA of the CDR3 is TGTGCCAGCTCCTTAAAGTTAGCGGGAGTAGAATACGAGCAGTACTTC. Its protein is CASSLKLAGVEYEQYF.

The chain combines TRBV15 with TRBJ2-2; D uncertain. The CDR3 length is 14 residues. Germline lookup yields CDR1 LNHNV and CDR2 YYDKDF (reference sequence). The V and J ends lost 0 bases and 5 bases respectively, with 7 bases between them. CDR3 protein: CATSRESKTGELFF. For the CDR3, the DNA is TGTGCCACCAGCAGAGAGAGTAAGACCGGGGAGCTGTTTTTT.

J is TRBJ2-7 and V is TRBV30; no firm D call. The CDR3 extends over 12 amino acids. Germline V gene lookup returns CDR1 GTSNPN and CDR2 SVGIG (reference sequence). Trimming left V 2 bases short and J 6 bases short, with 11 bases between. CDR3 bases: TGTGCCTGGAGTTCCTCTACGAGCGAGCAGTACTTC. Amino acids: CAWSSSTSEQYF.

V usage is TRBV20-1 and J usage is TRBJ2-5, with 8 bases that match TRBD2. Germline V gene data show CDR1 as DFQATT and CDR2 as SNEGSKA (reference sequence). The CDR3 extends over 11 amino acids. After removal of 5 bases from V and 4 bases from J, the junction contained 0 bases not matched to a gene. The CDR3 region has the DNA TGCAGTGCTCTAGCGGGAGAGACCCAGTACTTC. This gives the protein CSALAGETQYF.

The chain carries TRBV28 and TRBJ2-2, with D perhaps matching TRBD1 (6 bases). Germline CDR1 is MDHEN and CDR2 is SYDVKM. Trimming shortened V by 5 bases and J by 7 bases, and 26 bases separated the two germline ends. This CDR3 region has 18 residues. For the CDR3, the DNA is TGTGCCAGCAGTCCCAGTCCTGGACAGTTCGGGATTGACGGGGAGCTGTTTTTT. Protein: CASSPSPGQFGIDGELFF.

The CDR3 DNA follows: TGTGCCAGCAGCGAACTAGCGGGAACTTACAATGAGCAGTTCTTC. Protein: CASSELAGTYNEQFF. V is TRBV9 and J is TRBJ2-1; 10 bases map to TRBD2. The germline gives CDR1 SGDLS, CDR2 YYNGEE. With 3 bases clipped from V and 4 bases from J, the junction kept 4 bases outside the gene matches. The length of the CDR3 is 15 residues.

The V call is TRBV18, the J call TRBJ1-4; no clear D. This CDR3 has 14 amino acids. Trimming pared 2 bases from V and 3 bases from J, leaving 7 bases between. CDR1 and CDR2 from the germline V gene are KGHSH and LQKENI. CDR3 sequence reads: CASSPLVSNEKLFF. CDR3 nucleotides: TGTGCCAGCTCACCATTGGTTTCTAATGAAAAACTGTTTTTT. Complete variable domain (other parts from reference TRBV18 and TRBJ1-4): NAGVMQNPRHLVRRRGQEARLRCSPMKGHSHVYWYRQLPEEGLKFMVYLQKENIIDESGMPKERFSAEFPKEGPSILRIQQVVRGDSAAYFCASSPLVSNEKLFFGSGTQLSVL.

V and J are TRBV5-1 and TRBJ1-2; TRBD1 is a possible D gene (6 bases). Germline V CDR1 and CDR2: SGHRS, YFSETQ. The CDR3 loop spans 14 amino acids. Deletions cut 0 bases from V and 5 bases from J, with 11 bases between. The CDR3 DNA follows: TGCGCCAGCAGCTTGGAGGGGGGATCTTATGGCTACACCTTC. Protein: CASSLEGGSYGYTF.

CDR3 DNA sequence: TGTGCCAGCAGCTTAGGAGCGGGATTCAGCACAGATACGCAGTATTTT. Its translation is CASSLGAGFSTDTQYF. V is TRBV13 and J is TRBJ2-3, with TRBD2 matching 7 bases. From germline, CDR1 is PRHDT and CDR2 FYEKMQ (reference sequence). After removal of 0 bases from V and 0 bases from J, the junction contained 3 bases not matched to a gene. This CDR3 contains 16 residues.

This rearrangement joins TRBV5-1 to TRBJ2-4; TRBD1 might be the D (6 bases). This CDR3 has 14 residues. Germline CDR1 is SGHRS and CDR2 is YFSETQ. V was cut by 1 base and J by 5 bases, with 10 bases left in between. CDR3 coding DNA: TGCGCCAGCAGCTTGACAGGGAGTGAAAACATTCAGTACTTC. This sequence encodes CASSLTGSENIQYF.

CDR3 coding DNA: TGTGCCAGCAGCTTAGCGGGGGACAATCAGCCCCAGCATTTT. It is translated as CASSLAGDNQPQHF. The rearrangement links TRBV7-9 to TRBJ1-5, with D possibly being TRBD1 (5 bases). V gave up 0 bases and J gave up 3 bases, with 6 bases separating them. The CDR3 spans 14 residues. Per the germline V gene, CDR1 is SEHNR and CDR2 is FQNEAQ (reference sequence).

The rearrangement links TRBV7-9 to TRBJ2-7, with D unclear. Trimming pared 2 bases from V and 2 bases from J, leaving 13 bases between. This CDR3 contains 15 residues. Germline V CDR1 and CDR2: SEHNR, FQNEAQ (reference sequence). The CDR3 region has the DNA TGTGCCAGCAGCTTAATTTCGGGCAGAGCCTACGAGCAGTACTTC. Residues: CASSLISGRAYEQYF.

In this sample, this clone turned up a few times. This chain joins TRBV19 and TRBJ2-7; 8 bases match TRBD2. CDR3 length equals 15 residues. V lost 3 bases to trimming and J lost 2 bases; unmatched junction nucleotides: 6. In germline, CDR1 is LNHDA, CDR2 SQIVND (reference sequence). CDR3 nucleotides: TGTGCCAGTAGTATTAGTAGCGGGGTTACCTACGAGCAGTACTTC. This sequence encodes CASSISSGVTYEQYF.

This clone has a single count. The V and J genes are TRBV21-1 and TRBJ1-4; TRBD1, the table's D call, was not compared with the DNA. TRBV21-1 constitutes a pseudogene. The CDR3 sequence is 15 residues long. The CDR3 is CASSWSNRVNEKLFF. CDR3 coding DNA: TGTGCCAGCAGCTGGTCTAACAGGGTTAATGAAAAACTGTTTTTT.

The CDR3 DNA reads TGTGCCAGCAGCTTAGGACAGGGCCTTTCCTACAATGAGCAGTTCTTC. This encodes CASSLGQGLSYNEQFF. The chain carries TRBV7-2 and TRBJ2-1; 7 bases map to TRBD1. CDR1 and CDR2 from the germline V gene are SGHTA and FQGNSA. J was trimmed by 1 base and V by 1 base; bases with no gene match: 4. This CDR3 spans 16 amino acids.

The V gene is TRBV7-6, the J gene TRBJ2-3, with 13 positions matching TRBD2. Germline assignment: CDR1 SGHVS and CDR2 FNYEAQ. The CDR3 covers 17 residues. The ends lost 5 bases at V and 4 bases at J; junction bases unmatched: 9. The CDR3 DNA is TGTGCCAGCAGCCTATGGACTAGCGGGAGTTTTGCAGATACGCAGTATTTT. Residues: CASSLWTSGSFADTQYF. Full variable domain (remainder filled in from reference TRBV7-6 and TRBJ2-3): GAGVSQSPRYKVTKRGQDVALRCDPISGHVSLYWYRQALGQGPEFLTYFNYEAQQDKSGLPNDRFSAERPEGSISTLTIQRTEQRDSAMYRCASSLWTSGSFADTQYFGPGTRLTVL.